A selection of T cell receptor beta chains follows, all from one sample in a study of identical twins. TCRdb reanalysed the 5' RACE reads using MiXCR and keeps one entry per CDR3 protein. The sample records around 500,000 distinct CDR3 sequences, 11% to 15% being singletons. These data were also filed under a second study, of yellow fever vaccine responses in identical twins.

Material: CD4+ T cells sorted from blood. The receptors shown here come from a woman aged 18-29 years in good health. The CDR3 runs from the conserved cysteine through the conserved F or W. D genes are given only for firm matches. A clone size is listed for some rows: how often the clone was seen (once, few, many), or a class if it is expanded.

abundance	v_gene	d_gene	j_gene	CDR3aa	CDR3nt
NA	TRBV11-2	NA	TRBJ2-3	CASSSFTGQMLQYF	TGTGCCAGCAGCTCCTTCACGGGACAAATGCTGCAGTATTTT
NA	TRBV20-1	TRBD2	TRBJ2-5	CSARDPSGAAQYF	TGCAGTGCTAGAGATCCCAGCGGGGCCGCACAGTACTTC
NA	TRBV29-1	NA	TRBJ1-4	CSVEDPKLGEKLFF	TGCAGCGTTGAGGACCCAAAATTGGGGGAAAAACTGTTTTTT
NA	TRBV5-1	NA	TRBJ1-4	CASSLGGWAPDEKLFF	TGCGCCAGCAGCTTGGGGGGTTGGGCCCCGGATGAAAAACTGTTTTTT
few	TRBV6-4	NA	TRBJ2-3	CASSDSGVTDTQYF	TGTGCCAGCAGTGACTCTGGCGTCACAGATACGCAGTATTTT
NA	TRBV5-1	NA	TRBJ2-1	CASSPPRSSYNEQFF	TGCGCCAGCAGCCCCCCGCGGAGCTCCTACAATGAGCAGTTCTTC
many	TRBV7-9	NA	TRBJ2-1	CASSLAGGLNEQFF	TGTGCCAGCAGCTTAGCAGGGGGGCTCAATGAGCAGTTCTTC
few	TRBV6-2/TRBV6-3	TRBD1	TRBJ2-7	CASSYPGTGVSYEQYF	TGTGCCAGCAGTTACCCCGGGACAGGTGTCTCCTACGAGCAGTACTTC
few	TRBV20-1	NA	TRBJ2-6	CSADGHSGANVLTF	TGCAGTGCCGACGGACACTCTGGGGCCAACGTCCTGACTTTC
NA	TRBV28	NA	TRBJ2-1	CASSLGISYYNEQFF	TGTGCCAGCAGTTTGGGAATATCATACTACAATGAGCAGTTCTTC
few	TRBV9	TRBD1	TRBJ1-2	CASSVGQGEAYGYTF	TGTGCCAGCAGCGTAGGACAGGGGGAAGCCTATGGCTACACCTTC
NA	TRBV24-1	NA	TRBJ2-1	CATSDFTQGAYNEQFF	TGTGCCACCAGTGACTTTACCCAAGGCGCCTACAATGAGCAGTTCTTC
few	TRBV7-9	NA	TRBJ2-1	CASSFGRTNNEQFF	TGTGCCAGCAGCTTCGGCAGAACCAACAATGAGCAGTTCTTC
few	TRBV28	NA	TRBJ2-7	CATDNSYEQYF	TGTGCCACCGACAATAGCTACGAGCAGTACTTC
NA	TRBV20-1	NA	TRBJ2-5	CSASPGLQETQYF	TGCAGTGCTAGTCCGGGGCTTCAAGAGACCCAGTACTTC
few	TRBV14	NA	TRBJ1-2	CASSQDGGPYGYTF	TGTGCCAGCAGCCAAGATGGCGGACCTTATGGCTACACCTTC
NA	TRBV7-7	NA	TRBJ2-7	CASSHLGDTDSYEQYF	TGTGCTAGCAGCCACCTCGGAGATACAGACTCCTACGAGCAGTACTTC
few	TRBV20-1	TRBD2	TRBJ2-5	CSASPGTSGQETQYF	TGCAGTGCAAGCCCCGGGACTAGCGGTCAAGAGACCCAGTACTTC
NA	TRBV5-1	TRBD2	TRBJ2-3	CASSVPLAATDTQYF	TGCGCCAGCAGCGTCCCTCTAGCGGCCACAGATACGCAGTATTTT
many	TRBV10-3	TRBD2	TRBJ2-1	CAISFSGTSGNNEQFF	TGTGCCATCAGTTTCTCCGGGACTAGCGGCAACAATGAGCAGTTCTTC
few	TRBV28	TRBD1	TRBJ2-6	CASSSGQGAVGANVLTF	TGTGCCAGCAGCTCGGGACAGGGGGCAGTTGGGGCCAACGTCCTGACTTTC
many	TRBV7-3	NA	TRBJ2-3	CASSLLGQDTQYF	TGTGCCAGCAGCTTATTGGGGCAGGATACGCAGTATTTT
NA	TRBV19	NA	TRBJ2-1	CASSIFWLPADNEQFF	TGTGCCAGTAGTATTTTCTGGCTACCGGCCGACAATGAGCAGTTCTTC
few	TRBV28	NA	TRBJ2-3	CASSWSESTDTQYF	TGTGCCAGCAGTTGGTCGGAGAGCACAGATACGCAGTATTTT
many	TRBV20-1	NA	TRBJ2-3	CSARTGEPTDTQYF	TGCAGTGCTAGGACGGGGGAACCGACAGATACGCAGTATTTT
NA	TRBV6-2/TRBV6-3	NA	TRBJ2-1	CASGLGDNEQFF	TGTGCCAGCGGACTGGGGGACAATGAGCAGTTCTTC
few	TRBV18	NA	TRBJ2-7	CASSPLGVSSYEQYF	TGTGCCAGCTCACCCCTAGGGGTCAGCTCCTACGAGCAGTACTTC
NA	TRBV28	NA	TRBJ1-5	CASSLWQGLGNQPQHF	TGTGCCAGCAGTTTATGGCAGGGTCTGGGCAATCAGCCCCAGCATTTT
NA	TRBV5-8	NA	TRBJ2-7	CASSLVRGNEQYF	TGTGCCAGCAGCTTGGTAAGGGGCAACGAGCAGTACTTC
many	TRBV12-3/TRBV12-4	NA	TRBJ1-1	CASSPRWENTEAFF	TGTGCCAGCAGTCCTAGATGGGAGAACACTGAAGCTTTCTTT
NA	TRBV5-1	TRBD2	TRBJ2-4	CASSWTSGRTAKNIQYF	TGCGCCAGCAGCTGGACTAGCGGGAGGACAGCCAAAAACATTCAGTACTTC
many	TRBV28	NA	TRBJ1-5	CASSLLFLGHPVGNQPQHF	TGTGCCAGCAGTTTACTCTTTCTCGGGCACCCGGTTGGCAATCAGCCCCAGCATTTT
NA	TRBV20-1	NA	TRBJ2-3	CSARDRRTIGTDTQYF	TGCAGTGCTAGAGATCGACGGACAATCGGAACAGATACGCAGTATTTT
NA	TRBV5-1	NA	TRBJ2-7	CASSLVPGLYEQYF	TGCGCCAGCAGCTTGGTTCCTGGTCTCTACGAGCAGTACTTC
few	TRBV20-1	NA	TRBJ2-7	CSARVASSISEQYF	TGCAGTGCTAGAGTGGCTAGCTCCATCTCCGAGCAGTACTTC
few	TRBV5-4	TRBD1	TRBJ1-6	CASSRGQGKGNSPLHF	TGTGCCAGCAGCCGGGGACAGGGGAAGGGAAATTCACCCCTCCACTTT
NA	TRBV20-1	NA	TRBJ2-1	CSARSSSSQAYNEQFF	TGCAGTGCTAGATCCTCAAGTTCTCAGGCCTACAATGAGCAGTTCTTC
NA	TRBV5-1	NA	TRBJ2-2	CASSLGSVAPNTGELFF	TGCGCCAGCAGCTTGGGATCGGTAGCTCCAAACACCGGGGAGCTGTTTTTT
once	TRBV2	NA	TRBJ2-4	CASSEENIQYF	TGTGCCAGCAGTGAAGAAAACATTCAGTACTTC
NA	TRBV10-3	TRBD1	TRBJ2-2	CAIRGTGDDGELFF	TGTGCCATCAGGGGGACAGGGGATGACGGGGAGCTGTTTTTT